A selection of T cell receptor beta chains follows, all from one sample in a study of breast tumors, draining lymph nodes, adjacent tissues. TCRdb reprocessed the multiplex PCR reads via MiXCR and lists one record per CDR3 protein. The data contain over 150,000 distinct CDR3 sequences, roughly 31% of them singletons. The material sequenced was axillary lymph node tissue. The receptor source for this set is a female donor with breast cancer. Some clones in this sample may be carry-over from other donors' samples. CDR3s include the opening cysteine and the closing phenylalanine or tryptophan. A D gene is named only where the DNA matches it firmly. Rows give clone size only sometimes, using once, few, many, or a class for an expanded clone.

D gene: .; clone size: many; V gene: TRBV3-1; J gene: TRBJ1-2; CDR3 DNA: TGTGCCAGCAGCCAAGAGGATAGGCCGATCTATGGCTACACCTTC; CDR3 protein: CASSQEDRPIYGYTF
D gene: .; clone size: .; V gene: TRBV7-2; J gene: TRBJ1-4; CDR3 DNA: .; CDR3 protein: CACSAGVNEKLFF
D gene: TRBD1; clone size: .; V gene: TRBV5-4; J gene: TRBJ1-2; CDR3 DNA: TGTGCCAGCAGCGTGACAGGGACGGTCTATGGCTACACCTTC; CDR3 protein: CASSVTGTVYGYTF
D gene: .; clone size: many; V gene: TRBV28; J gene: TRBJ2-7; CDR3 DNA: .; CDR3 protein: CASSSSWNVQYF
D gene: TRBD1; clone size: many; V gene: TRBV2; J gene: TRBJ1-3; CDR3 DNA: TGTGCCAGCAGTGACCGACAGGGGAACTCTGGAAACACCATATATTTT; CDR3 protein: CASSDRQGNSGNTIYF
D gene: TRBD2; clone size: .; V gene: TRBV7-2; J gene: TRBJ2-4; CDR3 DNA: TGTGCCAGCAGCTTACGGGTACCGGGACTAGCGGGTTCCAAAAACATTCAGTACTTC; CDR3 protein: CASSLRVPGLAGSKNIQYF
D gene: TRBD1; clone size: many; V gene: TRBV24-1; J gene: TRBJ2-3; CDR3 DNA: TGTGCCACCAGTGATTCTTGGGGTACGGGACAGCACACAGATACGCAGTATTTT; CDR3 protein: CATSDSWGTGQHTDTQYF
D gene: TRBD2; clone size: many; V gene: TRBV20-1; J gene: TRBJ2-1; CDR3 DNA: TGCAGTGCTCCGGGACTAGCGGCTTACAATGAGCAGTTCTTC; CDR3 protein: CSAPGLAAYNEQFF
D gene: .; clone size: many; V gene: TRBV6-5; J gene: TRBJ2-3; CDR3 DNA: TGTGCCAGCAGTTACCGGGCAGTTAGCACAGATACGCAGTATTTT; CDR3 protein: CASSYRAVSTDTQYF
D gene: .; clone size: many; V gene: TRBV29-1; J gene: TRBJ2-2; CDR3 DNA: TGCAGCGTTCGGAAGGGAGAGAACACCGGGGAGCTGTTTTTT; CDR3 protein: CSVRKGENTGELFF
D gene: TRBD2; clone size: .; V gene: TRBV28; J gene: TRBJ2-2; CDR3 DNA: TGTGCCAGCAGTCCCCCTACTAGCGGGGGAGACACCGGGGAGCTGTTTTTT; CDR3 protein: CASSPPTSGGDTGELFF
D gene: .; clone size: many; V gene: TRBV11-3; J gene: TRBJ2-3; CDR3 DNA: TGTGCCAGCAGTGAAAGTGACCTAGGCACGCAGTATTTT; CDR3 protein: CASSESDLGTQYF
D gene: TRBD1; clone size: many; V gene: TRBV30; J gene: TRBJ2-7; CDR3 DNA: TGTGCCTGGGGACAGGCAAAGAACTACGAGCAGTACTTC; CDR3 protein: CAWGQAKNYEQYF
D gene: .; clone size: once; V gene: TRBV2; J gene: TRBJ1-6; CDR3 DNA: .; CDR3 protein: CASSIYLCSVEELARSNSPLHF
D gene: .; clone size: many; V gene: TRBV14; J gene: TRBJ1-2; CDR3 DNA: TGTGCCAGCAGCCGCGAACAGAACTATGGCTACACCTTC; CDR3 protein: CASSREQNYGYTF
D gene: .; clone size: many; V gene: TRBV18; J gene: TRBJ2-7; CDR3 DNA: TGTGCCAGCTCACCCGGGCGGGCGGGCGACGAGCAGTACTTC; CDR3 protein: CASSPGRAGDEQYF
D gene: .; clone size: .; V gene: TRBV9; J gene: TRBJ1-3; CDR3 DNA: TGTGCCAGCAGCGTAGGACGAGGGTGGACTGGAAACACCATATATTTT; CDR3 protein: CASSVGRGWTGNTIYF
D gene: TRBD1; clone size: .; V gene: TRBV13; J gene: TRBJ1-1; CDR3 DNA: TGTGCCAGCAGCCCCTTGAAACAGGGGCAGGTTGACACTGAAGCTTTCTTT; CDR3 protein: CASSPLKQGQVDTEAFF